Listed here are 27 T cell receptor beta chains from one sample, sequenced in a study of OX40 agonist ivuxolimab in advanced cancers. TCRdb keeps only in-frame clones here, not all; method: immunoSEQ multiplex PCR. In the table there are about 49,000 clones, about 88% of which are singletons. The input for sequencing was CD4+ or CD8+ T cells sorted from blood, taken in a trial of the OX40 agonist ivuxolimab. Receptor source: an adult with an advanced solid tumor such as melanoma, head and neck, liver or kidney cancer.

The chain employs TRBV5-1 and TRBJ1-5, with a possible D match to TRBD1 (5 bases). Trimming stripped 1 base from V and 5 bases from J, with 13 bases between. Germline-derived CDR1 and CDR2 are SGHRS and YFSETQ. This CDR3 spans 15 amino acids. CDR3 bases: TGCGCCAGCAGCTTGACAACCGGGACGCATCAGCCCCAGCATTTT. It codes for CASSLTTGTHQPQHF.

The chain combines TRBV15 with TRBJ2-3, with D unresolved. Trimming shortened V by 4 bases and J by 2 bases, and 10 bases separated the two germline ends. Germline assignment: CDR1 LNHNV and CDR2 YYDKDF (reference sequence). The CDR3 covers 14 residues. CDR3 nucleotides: TGTGCCACCAGCACTACACGGGTCACAGATACGCAGTATTTT. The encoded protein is CATSTTRVTDTQYF. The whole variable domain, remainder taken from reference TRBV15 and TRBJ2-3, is DAMVIQNPRYQVTQFGKPVTLSCSQTLNHNVMYWYQQKSSQAPKLLFHYYDKDFNNEADTPDNFQSRRPNTSFCFLDIRSPGLGDTAMYLCATSTTRVTDTQYFGPGTRLTVL.

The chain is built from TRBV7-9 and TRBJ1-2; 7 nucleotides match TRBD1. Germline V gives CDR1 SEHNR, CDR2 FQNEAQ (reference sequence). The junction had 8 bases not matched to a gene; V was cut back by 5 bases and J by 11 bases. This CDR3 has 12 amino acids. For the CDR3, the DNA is TGTGCCAGCAGCCGGGACAGAGGTTCATACACCTTC. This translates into CASSRDRGSYTF.

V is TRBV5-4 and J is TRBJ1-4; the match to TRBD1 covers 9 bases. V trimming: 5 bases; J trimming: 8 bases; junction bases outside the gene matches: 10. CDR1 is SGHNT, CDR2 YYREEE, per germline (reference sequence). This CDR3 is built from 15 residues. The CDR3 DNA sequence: TGTGCCAGCAGTTCTACAGGGGGCGCAGAGGAAAAACTGTTTTTT. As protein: CASSSTGGAEEKLFF.

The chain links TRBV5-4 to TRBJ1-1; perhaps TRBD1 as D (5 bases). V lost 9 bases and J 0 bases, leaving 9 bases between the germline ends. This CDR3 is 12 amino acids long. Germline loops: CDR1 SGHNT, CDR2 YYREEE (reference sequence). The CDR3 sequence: CATGLMNTEAFF. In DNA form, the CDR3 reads TGTGCCACGGGACTGATGAACACTGAAGCTTTCTTT.

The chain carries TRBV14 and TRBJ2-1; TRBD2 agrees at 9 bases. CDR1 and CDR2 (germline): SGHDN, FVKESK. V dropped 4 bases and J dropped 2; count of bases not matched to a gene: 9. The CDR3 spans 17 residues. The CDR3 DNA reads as TGTGCCAGCAGCCCCGGTAGCGGGAGTGGCGCCTACAATGAGCAGTTCTTC. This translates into CASSPGSGSGAYNEQFF.

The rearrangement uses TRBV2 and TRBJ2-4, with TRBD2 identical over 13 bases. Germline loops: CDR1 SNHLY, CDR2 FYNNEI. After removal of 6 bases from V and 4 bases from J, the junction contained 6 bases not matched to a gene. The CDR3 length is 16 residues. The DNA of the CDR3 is TGTGCCAGCAGACTCGGACTAGCGGGGGAAAAAAACATTCAGTACTTC. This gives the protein CASRLGLAGEKNIQYF.

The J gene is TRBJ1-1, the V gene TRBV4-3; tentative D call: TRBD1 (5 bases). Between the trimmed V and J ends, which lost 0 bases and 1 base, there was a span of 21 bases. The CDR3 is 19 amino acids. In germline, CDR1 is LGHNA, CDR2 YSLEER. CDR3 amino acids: CASSQDPPGSLFGNTEAFF. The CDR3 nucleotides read TGCGCCAGCAGCCAAGATCCGCCAGGGTCTCTTTTCGGGAACACTGAAGCTTTCTTT.

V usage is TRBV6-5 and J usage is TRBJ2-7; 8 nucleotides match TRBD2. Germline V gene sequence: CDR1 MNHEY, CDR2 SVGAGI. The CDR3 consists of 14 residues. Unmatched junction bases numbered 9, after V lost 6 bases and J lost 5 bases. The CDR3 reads CASSFRRLANEQYF. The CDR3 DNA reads TGTGCCAGCAGCTTCAGACGACTAGCGAACGAGCAGTACTTC.

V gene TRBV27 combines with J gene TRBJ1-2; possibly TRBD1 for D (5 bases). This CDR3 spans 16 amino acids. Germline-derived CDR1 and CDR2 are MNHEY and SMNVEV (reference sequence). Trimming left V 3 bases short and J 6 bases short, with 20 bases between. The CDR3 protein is CASSFMSGAGRDGYTF. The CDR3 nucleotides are TGTGCCAGCAGTTTTATGTCCGGGGCGGGGCGGGATGGCTACACCTTC.

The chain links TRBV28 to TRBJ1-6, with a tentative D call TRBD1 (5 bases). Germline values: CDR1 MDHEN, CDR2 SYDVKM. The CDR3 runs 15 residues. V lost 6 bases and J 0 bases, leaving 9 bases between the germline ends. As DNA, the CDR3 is TGTGCCAGCAGGACAGAGAACTCCTATAATTCACCCCTCCACTTT. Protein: CASRTENSYNSPLHF.

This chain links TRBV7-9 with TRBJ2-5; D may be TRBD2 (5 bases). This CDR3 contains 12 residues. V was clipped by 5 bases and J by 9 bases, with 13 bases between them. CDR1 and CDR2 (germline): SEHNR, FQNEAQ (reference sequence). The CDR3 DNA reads TGTGCCAGCAGCCATGGGGAGAGACCCCAGTACTTC. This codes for CASSHGERPQYF.

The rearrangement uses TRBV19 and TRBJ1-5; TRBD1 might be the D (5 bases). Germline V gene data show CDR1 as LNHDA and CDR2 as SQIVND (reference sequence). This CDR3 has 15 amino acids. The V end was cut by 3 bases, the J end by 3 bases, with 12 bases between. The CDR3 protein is CASSMRDGFNQPQHF. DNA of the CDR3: TGTGCCAGTAGTATGAGGGACGGGTTCAATCAGCCCCAGCATTTT.

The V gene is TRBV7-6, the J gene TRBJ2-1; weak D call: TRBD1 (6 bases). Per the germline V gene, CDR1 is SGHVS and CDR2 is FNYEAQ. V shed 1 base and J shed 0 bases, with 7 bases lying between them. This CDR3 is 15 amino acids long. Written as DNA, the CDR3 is TGTGCCAGCAGCTTAGGGACAGTCTCCTACAATGAGCAGTTCTTC. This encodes CASSLGTVSYNEQFF.

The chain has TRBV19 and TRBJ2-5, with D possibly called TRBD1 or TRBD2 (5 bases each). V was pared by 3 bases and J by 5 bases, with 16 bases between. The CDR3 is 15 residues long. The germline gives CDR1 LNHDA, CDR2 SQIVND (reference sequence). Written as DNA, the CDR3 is TGTGCCAGTAGTATTGTGGGGGATCACCGCGAGACCCAGTACTTC. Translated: CASSIVGDHRETQYF.

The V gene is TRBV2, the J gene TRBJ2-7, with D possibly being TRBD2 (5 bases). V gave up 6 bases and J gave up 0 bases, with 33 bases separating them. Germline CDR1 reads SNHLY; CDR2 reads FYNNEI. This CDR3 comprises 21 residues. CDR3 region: CASRGTCGPSGSVTTSYEQYF. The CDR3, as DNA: TGTGCCAGCAGGGGCACGTGTGGCCCAAGTGGTAGCGTAACTACCTCCTACGAGCAGTACTTC.

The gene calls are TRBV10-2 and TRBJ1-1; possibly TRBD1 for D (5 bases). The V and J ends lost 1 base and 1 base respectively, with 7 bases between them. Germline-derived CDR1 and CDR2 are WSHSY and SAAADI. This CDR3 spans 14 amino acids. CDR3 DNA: TGCGCCAGCAGTGAGTTGACAGCGAACACTGAAGCTTTCTTT. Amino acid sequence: CASSELTANTEAFF.

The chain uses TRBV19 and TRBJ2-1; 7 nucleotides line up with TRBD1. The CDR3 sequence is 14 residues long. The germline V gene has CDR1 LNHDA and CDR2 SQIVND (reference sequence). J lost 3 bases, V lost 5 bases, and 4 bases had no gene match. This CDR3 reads CASSFRDSYNEQFF. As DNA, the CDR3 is TGTGCCAGTAGTTTTCGGGACAGCTACAATGAGCAGTTCTTC.

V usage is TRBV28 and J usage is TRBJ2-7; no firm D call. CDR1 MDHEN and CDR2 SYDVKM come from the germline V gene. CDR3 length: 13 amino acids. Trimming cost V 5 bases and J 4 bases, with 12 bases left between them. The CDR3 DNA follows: TGTGCCAGCAGTATACCGATGGAATACGAGCAGTACTTC. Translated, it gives CASSIPMEYEQYF.

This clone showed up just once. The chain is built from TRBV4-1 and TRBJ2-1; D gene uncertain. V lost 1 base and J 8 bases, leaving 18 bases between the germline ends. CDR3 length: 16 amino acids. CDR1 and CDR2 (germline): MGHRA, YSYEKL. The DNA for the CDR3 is TGCGCCAGCAGCCAAGTGGACCTCATCGTTTACCATGAGCAGTTCTTC. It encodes CASSQVDLIVYHEQFF.

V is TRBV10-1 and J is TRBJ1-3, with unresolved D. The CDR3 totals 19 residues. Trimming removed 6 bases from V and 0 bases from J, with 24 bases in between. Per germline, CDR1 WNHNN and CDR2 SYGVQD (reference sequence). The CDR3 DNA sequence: TGCGCCAGCAGGGATGGACGGGAACATCATCTCGACTCTGGAAACACCATATATTTT. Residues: CASRDGREHHLDSGNTIYF.

The CDR3 coding sequence is TGTGCCAGCAGCTACGGGAGGCTTTATGAGCAGTTCTTC. This sequence encodes CASSYGRLYEQFF. V usage is TRBV11-3 and J usage is TRBJ2-1; 7 bases agree with TRBD2. V shed 4 bases and J 8 bases; nucleotides not matched to a gene: 5. This CDR3 has 13 residues. Per the germline V gene, CDR1 is SGHNT and CDR2 is YENEEA.

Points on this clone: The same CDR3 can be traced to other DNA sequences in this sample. Here the CDR3 DNA reads TGCGCCAGCAGCCCGGGGACAGGGAACACTGAAGCTTTCTTT. This codes for CASSPGTGNTEAFF. The chain uses TRBV5-1 and TRBJ1-1; 8 nucleotides align to TRBD1. This CDR3 comprises 14 residues. Germline CDR1 reads SGHRS; CDR2 reads YFSETQ. V lost 4 bases, J lost 1 base, and 3 bases stayed unmatched.

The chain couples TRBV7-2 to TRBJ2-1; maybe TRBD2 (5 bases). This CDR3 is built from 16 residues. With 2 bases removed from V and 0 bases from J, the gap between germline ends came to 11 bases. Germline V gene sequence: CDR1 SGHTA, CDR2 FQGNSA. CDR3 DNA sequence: TGTGCCAGCAGCTTACATCTGAGCGGCTCCTACAATGAGCAGTTCTTC. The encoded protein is CASSLHLSGSYNEQFF.

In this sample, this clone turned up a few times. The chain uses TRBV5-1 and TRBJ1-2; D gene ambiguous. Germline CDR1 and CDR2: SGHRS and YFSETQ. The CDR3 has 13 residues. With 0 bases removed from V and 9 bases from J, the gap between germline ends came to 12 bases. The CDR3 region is CASSLGWGESYTF. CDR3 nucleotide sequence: TGCGCCAGCAGCTTGGGGTGGGGAGAGAGCTACACCTTC.

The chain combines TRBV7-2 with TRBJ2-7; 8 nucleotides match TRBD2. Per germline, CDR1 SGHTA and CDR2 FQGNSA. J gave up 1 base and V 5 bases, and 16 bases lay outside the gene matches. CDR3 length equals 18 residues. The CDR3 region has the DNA TGTGCCAGCAGCCCAGGACACACCCGGGGGGGCGTTTCCTACGAGCAGTACTTC. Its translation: CASSPGHTRGGVSYEQYF. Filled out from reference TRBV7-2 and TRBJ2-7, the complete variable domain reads GAGVSQSPSNKVTEKGKDVELRCDPISGHTALYWYRQSLGQGLEFLIYFQGNSAPDKSGLPSDRFSAERTGGSVSTLTIQRTQQEDSAVYLCASSPGHTRGGVSYEQYFGPGTRLTVT.

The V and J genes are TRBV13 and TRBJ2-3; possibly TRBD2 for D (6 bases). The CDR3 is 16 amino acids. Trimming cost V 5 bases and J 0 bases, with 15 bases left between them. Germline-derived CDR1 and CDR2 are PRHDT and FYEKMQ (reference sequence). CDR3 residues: CASSKIGTSSTDTQYF. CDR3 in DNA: TGTGCCAGCAGCAAAATCGGGACTTCTAGCACAGATACGCAGTATTTT.